A single T cell receptor beta chain is shown here with its context. Its antigen is unknown. Base qualities are not provided; no much larger clone lies one nucleotide away. CDR1 MGHRA and CDR2 YSYEKL were looked up in the germline V gene. The CDR3 spans 18 residues, from the cysteine through the phenylalanine. CDR3 DNA is the only sequence kept; it has 54 bases, read in frame from the first base. V gives up 4 bases and J gives up 4 bases, and the segment between their germline ends measures 25 bases. This entry is derived from a study of OX40 agonist ivuxolimab in advanced cancers. For the wider study: Ivuxolimab was an agonistic, fully human IgG2 monoclonal antibody directed against OX40 (CD134), a costimulatory receptor. The paper covers the monotherapy dose-escalation part of the phase I ivuxolimab trial, which included N = 52 patients. Prior anti-PD-1, anti-PD-L1 or anti-CTLA-4 therapy was permitted, and about two fifths of dose-escalation patients had received checkpoint inhibitors. Intravenous ivuxolimab was administered to patients every 2 weeks at six dose levels: 0.01, 0.1, 0.3, 1.5, 3 and 10 mg/kg. Among the approximately 54 dose-escalation patients, around 19 had hepatocellular carcinoma, approximately 15 melanoma, 9 renal cell carcinoma and 9 head and neck cancer. A male proportion of almost 85% and a mean age of 60 years, ranging from about 23 to 90, were recorded for the dose-escalation cohort. Three dose-escalation patients achieved partial responses, one with hepatocellular carcinoma and two with cutaneous melanoma. Peripheral TCRbeta sequencing was intended to test whether TCR sequence diversity was altered and clonal T-cell expansion was caused by ivuxolimab. Study-level results and caveats: The antigen specificity of the peripheral T cells that underwent clonal expansion was not determined. At doses of 0.1 to 3.0 mg/kg, clonal expansion of both CD4+ and CD8+ T cells in blood was seen between baseline and week 6. Low levels of normalized T-cell clonal expansion were also seen in some nonresponding patients. On average, CD8+ T cells showed more expanded clones than CD4+ T cells after ivuxolimab. In the 0.1-3.0 mg/kg groups, partial responders were among the patients with the lowest normalized peripheral clonal expansion, particularly in CD8+ T cells.

Genomic DNA was isolated from the sorted cells so that the TCRbeta CDR3 region could be sequenced. The immunoSEQ Assay was used for sequencing of TCRbeta CDR3 regions. TCRdb obtained this table from immuneACCESS and retained in-frame rearrangements with V and J assigned. These tables miss some clones; where compared with another copy, unresolved V genes account for less than half of the shortfall, and the remainder is unexplained. The sample includes tens of thousands of clones, with approximately 90% observed a single time. In total, the top ten clones hold more than 13% of the sample. The trial excluded patients who had a history of autoimmune disease or who were on systemic immunosuppression. Peripheral blood for TCR sequencing was collected from all dose cohorts at baseline, on cycle 4 day 1, and on cycle 7 day 1. Samples were obtained from an open-label, multicenter, first-in-human phase I dose-escalation trial of ivuxolimab. The trial enrolled adults with locally advanced or metastatic head and neck squamous cell, hepatocellular, melanoma or renal cell carcinoma. Before TCR sequencing, CD4+ T cells and CD8+ T cells from peripheral blood were sorted into separate populations.

The TCR originated in an adult with an advanced solid tumor such as melanoma, head and neck, liver or kidney cancer. This receptor chain uses TRBV4-1 and TRBJ1-1; 5 matching bases give a weak D call of TRBD1. The sequenced sample was CD4+ or CD8+ T cells sorted from blood, obtained in a trial of the OX40 agonist ivuxolimab. The DNA sequence is given as TGCGCCAGCAGCCCCTGGGTGGGGACCCGGGACGTAAGCACTGAAGCTTTCTTT. This sequence encodes CASSPWVGTRDVSTEAFF.